This entry concerns a single T cell receptor beta chain. Antigen unknown. These data belong to a study of T cell repertoires in ileal Crohn's disease. Overall study context: About half received postoperative treatment, roughly twelve with thiopurines and approximately 19 anti-TNF. M6 samples are neoterminal ileum biopsies from postoperative colonoscopy.

Time point defined: neoterminal ileum biopsy at postoperative endoscopy, about 6 months after surgery. The protocol was immunoSEQ multiplex PCR, while the TCRdb copy is restricted to in-frame clones and leaves out a portion. The sample includes some 11,000 clones, 72% of them seen just once. The length of the CDR3 is 16 residues. Between the trimmed V and J ends, which lost 4 bases and 1 base, there was a span of 16 bases. Germline CDR1 reads MDHEN; CDR2 reads SYDVKM. General study results and limits: Endoscopy was done a median about seven months after surgery. All patients with clonality above 26.8% had endoscopic recurrence.

The specimen was ileal tissue. The sequence came from an adult with Crohn's disease. This chain links TRBV28 with TRBJ1-1; D uncertain. CDR3 sequence: CASSSPGGYGNTEAFF. The CDR3 nucleotides are TGTGCCAGCAGTTCCCCCGGAGGCTATGGGAACACTGAAGCTTTCTTT.